Below, 2 T cell receptor beta chains from the same sample are listed, as sequenced in a study of blood T cell repertoires in COVID-19. Sequenced by immunoSEQ multiplex PCR; TCRdb stores in-frame clones only, minus some. The table shows 100,000 to 150,000 clones, with approximately 82% occurring only once. Sequencing was carried out using peripheral blood. These receptors were taken from a woman in her forties or fifties with acute or convalescent COVID-19.

The V call is TRBV30, the J call TRBJ2-1, with D possibly TRBD2 on 5 matching bases. Trimming cost V 3 bases and J 4 bases, with 7 bases left between them. The CDR3 spans 12 residues. Germline V gives CDR1 GTSNPN, CDR2 SVGIG (reference sequence). CDR3 residues: CAWSGEYNEQFF. CDR3 coding DNA: TGTGCCTGGAGCGGGGAGTACAATGAGCAGTTCTTC.

This chain connects TRBV3-1 (or the pseudogene TRBV3-2) to TRBJ1-1, with 7 bases aligning to TRBD1. V shed 7 bases, J shed 1 base, and the junction held 3 bases outside the gene matches. Germline assignment: CDR1 LGHDT and CDR2 YNNKEL (reference sequence). There are 13 residues in the CDR3. The CDR3 DNA reads TGTGCCAGCACCCGGACAGGGAACACTGAAGCTTTCTTT. It encodes CASTRTGNTEAFF.